A selection of T cell receptor beta chains follows, all from one sample in a study of tissue T cells after allogeneic stem cell transplantation. Data came from immunoSEQ multiplex PCR; TCRdb stores just in-frame clones and leaves some out. The sample yields about 43,000 clones, just under 95% seen once. This material consisted of blood, taken before transplantation. These receptor sequences come from a woman aged 40-69 years who later had graft-versus-host disease after an allogeneic stem cell transplant. CDR3s include the opening cysteine and the closing phenylalanine or tryptophan. The D gene is left open where the match is weak. Some rows have no size entry. The others give once, few or many, or a class for an expanded clone.

TRBJ2-7 . 15 . TRBV3-1/TRBV3-2 CASSPLALRKYEQYF TGTGCCAGCAGCCCCCTGGCCTTACGGAAGTACGAGCAGTACTTC
TRBJ1-2 . 12 . TRBV24-1 CATSDHNYGYTF TGTGCCACCAGTGATCATAACTATGGCTACACCTTC
TRBJ2-3 once 14 . TRBV6-5 CASSSGQSTDTQYF TGTGCCAGCAGTTCCGGGCAGAGCACAGATACGCAGTATTTT
TRBJ2-1 once 16 TRBD2 TRBV6-5 CASSFQLAGGANEQFF TGTGCCAGCAGTTTCCAGCTAGCGGGAGGGGCCAATGAGCAGTTCTTC
TRBJ1-5 . 14 TRBD1 TRBV6-5 CASRTGARGQPQHF TGTGCCAGCAGGACAGGGGCTCGGGGTCAGCCCCAGCATTTT
TRBJ2-1 . 15 TRBD2 TRBV7-6 CASSLLAGGSNEQFF TGTGCCAGCAGCTTACTAGCGGGAGGTAGCAATGAGCAGTTCTTC
TRBJ2-2 once 16 . TRBV7-6 CASSLVVQGSTGELFF TGTGCCAGCAGCTTAGTGGTTCAGGGATCCACCGGGGAGCTGTTTTTT
TRBJ1-5 few 15 . TRBV19 CASSQGIGFNQPQHF TGTGCCAGTTCCCAAGGGATAGGGTTTAATCAGCCCCAGCATTTT
TRBJ2-3 . 15 . TRBV7-9 CASSPRLDTSDTQYF TGTGCCAGCAGCCCAAGACTAGATACGTCAGATACGCAGTATTTT
TRBJ2-1 . 15 . TRBV7-3 CASSLTALSYNEQFF TGTGCCAGCAGCCTCACAGCGTTATCCTACAATGAGCAGTTCTTC
TRBJ2-1 . 16 . TRBV15 CATSRERSKVGNEQFF TGTGCCACCAGCAGAGAGAGGTCGAAGGTTGGCAATGAGCAGTTCTTC
TRBJ2-1 . 15 . TRBV6-2/TRBV6-3 CASSYSGRDYNEQFF TGTGCCAGCAGTTACAGCGGCAGGGACTACAATGAGCAGTTCTTC
TRBJ2-3 . 13 . TRBV3-1/TRBV3-2 CASRDYRTDTQYF TGTGCCAGCAGGGACTACCGCACAGATACGCAGTATTTT
TRBJ1-1 . 14 . TRBV5-5 CASSFLDSYTEAFF TGTGCCAGCAGCTTTCTGGACAGTTACACTGAAGCTTTCTTT
TRBJ2-5 . 14 TRBD1 TRBV11-3 CASSEERGRETQYF TGTGCCAGCAGCGAGGAGAGGGGGCGAGAGACCCAGTACTTC
TRBJ2-7 . 13 TRBD2 TRBV10-3 CATTTSGSYEQYF TGTGCCACAACTACTAGCGGGAGCTACGAGCAGTACTTC
TRBJ2-3 . 16 TRBD2 TRBV5-1 CASSYGLAGATDTQYF TGCGCCAGCAGCTACGGACTAGCGGGAGCCACAGATACGCAGTATTTT
TRBJ1-4 . 14 . TRBV4-3 CASSPGRIGQKLFF TGCGCCAGCAGCCCCGGTCGGATTGGTCAAAAACTGTTTTTT
TRBJ2-3 . 15 TRBD2 TRBV7-7 CASSPTSGRADTQYF TGTGCTAGCAGTCCAACTAGCGGGAGGGCAGATACGCAGTATTTT
TRBJ2-2 . 15 TRBD1 TRBV27 CASSLKTGVGGELFF TGTGCCAGCAGTCTCAAGACAGGGGTTGGCGGGGAGCTGTTTTTT
TRBJ1-2 once 12 . TRBV30 CAWSAAVREDTF TGTGCCTGGAGTGCGGCAGTGAGGGAGGACACCTTC
TRBJ2-3 . 13 TRBD2 TRBV2 CATTSALTDTQYF TGTGCCACAACTAGCGCCCTCACAGATACGCAGTATTTT
TRBJ1-4 . 13 . TRBV10-3 CAITRATNEKLFF TGTGCCATCACCCGTGCAACTAATGAAAAACTGTTTTTT
TRBJ1-6 . 13 . TRBV7-2 CASSKGPNSPLHF TGTGCCAGCAGCAAGGGACCTAATTCACCCCTCCACTTT
TRBJ1-1 . 14 TRBD1 TRBV7-2 CASSLGQGYTEAFF TGTGCCAGCAGCTTGGGACAGGGGTACACTGAAGCTTTCTTT
TRBJ2-5 few 13 TRBD1 TRBV6-2/TRBV6-3 CASSSTGEETQYF TGTGCCAGCAGTTCTACAGGGGAAGAGACCCAGTACTTC
TRBJ2-2 . 16 . TRBV5-1 CASSPPGPLVVGELFF TGCGCCAGCAGTCCACCGGGCCCTCTGGTTGTTGGGGAGCTGTTTTTT
TRBJ2-1 once 12 . TRBV19 CASSATAYEQFF TGTGCCAGTAGTGCGACGGCCTATGAGCAGTTCTTC
TRBJ1-1 . 14 . TRBV4-2 CASSQEFANTEAFF TGTGCCAGCAGCCAAGAATTCGCGAACACTGAAGCTTTCTTT
TRBJ2-1 . 16 TRBD1 TRBV24-1 CATSDRTGGGYNEQFF TGTGCCACCAGTGACCGGACAGGGGGCGGCTACAATGAGCAGTTCTTC
TRBJ2-5 . 11 . TRBV6-6 CASRHAETQYF TGTGCCAGCAGACATGCAGAGACCCAGTACTTC
TRBJ2-7 . 15 TRBD2 TRBV6-1 CASSEGVAGSYEQYF TGTGCCAGCAGTGAAGGGGTAGCGGGGTCCTACGAGCAGTACTTC
TRBJ2-1 few 13 . TRBV7-9 CAGSEGNYNEQFF TGTGCCGGTAGCGAGGGAAATTACAATGAGCAGTTCTTC
TRBJ1-5 . 12 . TRBV30 CAFRTGNQPQHF TGTGCCTTTAGAACGGGGAATCAGCCCCAGCATTTT
TRBJ2-7 medium-sized 15 . TRBV4-3 CASSQMRDSSYEQYF TGCGCCAGCAGCCAAATGCGGGACAGCTCCTACGAGCAGTACTTC
TRBJ1-1 . 15 . TRBV7-3 CASSLLPMTVTEAFF TGTGCCAGCAGCTTACTGCCAATGACAGTAACTGAAGCTTTCTTT
TRBJ2-2 . 18 TRBD2 TRBV15 CATSKVSGSYTGTGELFF TGTGCCACCAGCAAAGTTAGCGGGAGCTATACGGGGACCGGGGAGCTGTTTTTT
TRBJ1-6 . 15 . TRBV9 CASSVADSYNSPLHF TGTGCCAGCAGCGTAGCGGACAGTTATAATTCACCCCTCCACTTT
TRBJ1-2 . 15 . TRBV9 CASSATDSEAFRYTF TGTGCCAGCAGCGCTACGGACAGCGAAGCCTTTCGCTACACCTTC
TRBJ2-1 . 14 . TRBV6-1 CASSRGGLDNEQFF TGTGCCAGCAGCCGGGGAGGCTTAGACAATGAGCAGTTCTTC
TRBJ1-1 . 13 TRBD1 TRBV19 CASRGRGSTEAFF TGTGCCAGTAGAGGCAGGGGGAGTACTGAAGCTTTCTTT
TRBJ2-7 . 11 . TRBV27 CASRGGYEQYF TGTGCCAGCAGAGGAGGCTACGAGCAGTACTTC
TRBJ1-4 . 13 TRBD1 TRBV18 CASSGQVSEKLFF TGTGCCAGCTCGGGACAGGTCAGCGAAAAACTGTTTTTT
TRBJ2-5 . 13 . TRBV7-8 CASSLGRQETQYF TGTGCCAGCAGCTTAGGAAGGCAAGAGACCCAGTACTTC
TRBJ2-7 . 12 . TRBV6-2/TRBV6-3 CASSPMSYEQYF TGTGCCAGCAGCCCGATGAGCTACGAGCAGTACTTC
TRBJ2-2 . 14 . TRBV6-5 CASSYGRNTGELFF TGTGCCAGCAGTTACGGACGGAACACCGGGGAGCTGTTTTTT